The rows below give T cell receptor beta chains drawn from one sample of a study of type 1 and type 2 diabetes patients. TCRdb reprocessed the multiplex PCR reads with MiXCR, giving one entry per CDR3 protein. Seen here are about 290,000 distinct CDR3 sequences, 45% to 60% observed once, and the top ten hold around 13%. The specimen was peripheral blood mononuclear cells (PBMCs). Receptors originate from a man between 18 and 35 years old with type 2 diabetes. Each CDR3 is given with its conserved first and last residue. The order of the fields is V gene, D gene, J gene, clone size, CDR3 DNA, CDR3 protein. D genes are given only for firm matches. Some rows have no size entry. The others give once, few or many, or a class for an expanded clone.

TRBV2	TRBD1	TRBJ2-7	many	TGTGCCAGCAGCGAGACAGGGGGCAGGTCCTACGAGCAGTACTTC	CASSETGGRSYEQYF
TRBV24-1	.	TRBJ1-2	.	TGTGCCACCAGTGATGACGGGGGAGGCTACACCTTC	CATSDDGGGYTF
TRBV9	TRBD2	TRBJ2-7	.	TGTGCCAGCAGCGTTGGGGGGGGGTCCTCCGAGCAGTACTTC	CASSVGGGSSEQYF
TRBV28	.	TRBJ1-6	.	TGTGCCAGCAGAACCCCCGGGGCAAATTCACCCCTCCACTTT	CASRTPGANSPLHF
TRBV2	TRBD1	TRBJ1-1	.	TGTGCCAGCAGGGTCGGACAGGGCCTTGAAGCTTTCTTT	CASRVGQGLEAFF
TRBV12-3/TRBV12-4	TRBD1	TRBJ2-3	few	TGTGCCAGCAGTCTTCGGACAGGCCCAGATACGCAGTATTTT	CASSLRTGPDTQYF
TRBV19	TRBD2	TRBJ2-3	.	TGTGCCAGTAGTGACCTAGCGGACGGGGGAGATACGCAGTATTTT	CASSDLADGGDTQYF
TRBV19	TRBD1	TRBJ2-5	few	TGTGCCAGTAGGGGGACAGGTGAAGAGACCCAGTACTTC	CASRGTGEETQYF
TRBV2	.	TRBJ1-1	few	TGTGCCAGCTCCCGGACCGGGACCGCGGTTGAAGCTTTCTTT	CASSRTGTAVEAFF
TRBV5-1	.	TRBJ2-1	few	TGCGCCAGTGGATATTCCAATGAGCAGTTCTTC	CASGYSNEQFF
TRBV25-1	.	TRBJ1-1	many	TGTGCCAGCAGTGAAGGGGCAGCTGCTTTCTTT	CASSEGAAAFF
TRBV6-5	TRBD2	TRBJ2-2	.	TGTGCCAGCAGTTACCCGCGGGGGGGCGGGGAGCTGTTTTTT	CASSYPRGGGELFF
TRBV5-6	TRBD1	TRBJ1-5	.	TGTGCCAGCAGCTTGTTCGGGACAGGGGGCGATCAGCCCCAGCATTTT	CASSLFGTGGDQPQHF
TRBV7-8	TRBD1	TRBJ1-2	.	TGTGCCAGCAGCCAACGGACAGGCACTTATGGCTACACCTTC	CASSQRTGTYGYTF
TRBV11-2	TRBD2	TRBJ2-5	.	TGTGCCATCAGTGAGAAAAATAGCGGGGGGCGGGAGACCCAGTACTTC	CAISEKNSGGRETQYF
TRBV19	.	TRBJ1-1	.	TGTGCCAGTAGTATAGGAGTTAAGGATGCTGAAGCTTTCTTT	CASSIGVKDAEAFF
TRBV12-3/TRBV12-4	TRBD1	TRBJ2-2	few	TGTGCCAGCAGTTCAGACACAGGGGGAACCGGGGAGCTGTTTTTT	CASSSDTGGTGELFF
TRBV25-1	TRBD1	TRBJ1-5	once	TGTGCCAGCACGCGGACAGGTGGGAGGAGCAATCAGCCCCAGCATTTT	CASTRTGGRSNQPQHF
TRBV7-1	.	TRBJ1-1	.	TGCGCCAGCAGCTGGCACGAGGTCGGGGGGAAAACTGAAGCTTTCTTT	CASSWHEVGGKTEAFF
TRBV24-1	.	TRBJ1-2	.	TGTGCCACCAGTGATCCCCTTGACTATGGCTACACCTTC	CATSDPLDYGYTF
TRBV7-9	.	TRBJ1-4	.	TGTGCCAGCACCCACTGGGCGGATAATGAAAAACTGTTTTTT	CASTHWADNEKLFF
TRBV7-8	TRBD1	TRBJ2-6	.	TGTGCCAGCAGCCGAGAGGGGACAGGGGGCTATGTCCATCACTCTGGGGCCAACGTCCTGACTTTC	CASSREGTGGYVHHSGANVLTF
TRBV19	.	TRBJ1-1	few	TGTGCCAGTAGTAGTAGCATAACAGGGGCTTTCTTT	CASSSSITGAFF
TRBV27	.	TRBJ2-7	.	TGTGCCAGCAGTCCCCAACAGGGAAATGAGCAGTACTTC	CASSPQQGNEQYF
TRBV19	.	TRBJ2-2	many	TGTGCCAGTAGTATCGCGGGGGCAGCGGACACCGGGGAGCTGTTTTTT	CASSIAGAADTGELFF
TRBV28	TRBD2	TRBJ2-3	.	TGTGCCAGCACACTAGCGGGGATGACAGATACGCAGTATTTT	CASTLAGMTDTQYF
TRBV4-3	.	TRBJ2-7	.	TGCGCCAGCAGCCAAGCAGGGGATTACTACGAGCAGTACTTC	CASSQAGDYYEQYF